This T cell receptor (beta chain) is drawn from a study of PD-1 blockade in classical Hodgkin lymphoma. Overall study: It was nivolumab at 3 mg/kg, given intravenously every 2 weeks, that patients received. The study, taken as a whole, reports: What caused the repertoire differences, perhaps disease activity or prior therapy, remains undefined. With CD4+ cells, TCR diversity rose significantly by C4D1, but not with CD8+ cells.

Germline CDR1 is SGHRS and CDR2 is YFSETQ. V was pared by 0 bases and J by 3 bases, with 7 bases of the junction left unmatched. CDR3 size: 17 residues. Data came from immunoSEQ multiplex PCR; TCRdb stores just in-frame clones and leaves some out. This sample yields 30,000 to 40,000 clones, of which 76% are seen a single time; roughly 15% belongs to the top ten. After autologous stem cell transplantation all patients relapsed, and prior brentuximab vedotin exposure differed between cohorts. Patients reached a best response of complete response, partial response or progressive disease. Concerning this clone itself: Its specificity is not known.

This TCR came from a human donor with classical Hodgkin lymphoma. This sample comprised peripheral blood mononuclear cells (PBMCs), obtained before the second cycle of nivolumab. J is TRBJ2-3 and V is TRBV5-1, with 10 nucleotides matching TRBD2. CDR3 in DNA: TGCGCCAGCAGCTTGGAGGCTAGCGGGGGAACTACAGATACGCAGTATTTT. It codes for CASSLEASGGTTDTQYF.